This T cell receptor beta chain was sequenced in a study of lymphopenia after photon versus proton radiotherapy. Whole-study results and caveats: Survival link was tested only in deceased patients; proton benefit remains a possibility.

Germline V gives CDR1 SGHAT, CDR2 FQNNGV. The CDR3 spans 17 residues. The V end lost 4 bases, the J end lost 3 bases, and 21 bases lay between the germline ends. Some clones are missing from TCRdb's copy, which holds only in-frame ones; the method was immunoSEQ multiplex PCR. The sample holds around 63,000 clones, approximately 87% seen once. With regard to this clone: Its antigen remains unidentified.

The source was peripheral blood, collected from a patient treated with proton-based radiotherapy. The J gene is TRBJ1-1, the V gene TRBV11-2; weak D call: TRBD1 (6 bases). The clonotype originates from a man aged 80 or over with esophageal cancer. CDR3 residues: CASSSDSSRGTYTEAFF. In nucleotides, the CDR3 is TGTGCCAGCAGCTCGGACAGCTCTAGGGGGACGTACACTGAAGCTTTCTTT.